This T cell receptor (beta chain) was sequenced in a study of blood T cells in healthy people across ages. Germline V gene data show CDR1 as MNHEY and CDR2 as SMNVEV (reference sequence). The ends lost 6 bases at V and 10 bases at J; junction bases unmatched: 11. The CDR3 contains 13 residues. A second PCR of about 7 to 12 cycles used a sample-barcoded 5' primer and a J-beta primer mix. Each CDR3 protein is one row after TCRdb ran MiXCR on the 5' RACE reads. The table shows about 1.6 million distinct CDR3 sequences, with about 32% occurring only once. The chain links TRBV27 to TRBJ1-2; 7 bases fit TRBD1. The TCR originated in a woman between 25 and 40 years old in good health. The sequenced sample was blood. The CDR3 here is CASSPRDSPPYTF. The CDR3 DNA reads as TGTGCCAGCAGCCCCCGGGACAGCCCCCCCTACACCTTC.